The 27 T cell receptor beta chains below all came from one sample that was sequenced in a study of cytomegalovirus exposure and HLA in healthy donors. Profiling relied on immunoSEQ multiplex PCR, and the TCRdb table lists in-frame clones only, not all of them. This table holds about 130,000 clones, roughly nine tenths found once. Sequencing was carried out using PBMCs. These receptor sequences come from a woman younger than 35 in good health and CMV-seronegative.

The J gene is TRBJ2-7, the V gene TRBV4-3; 9 bases line up with TRBD2. Looked up from germline, CDR1 is LGHNA and CDR2 is YSLEER. The CDR3 totals 15 residues. After removal of 0 bases from V and 4 bases from J, the junction contained 4 bases not matched to a gene. CDR3 residues: CASSQDNSGRYEQYF. CDR3 in DNA: TGCGCCAGCAGCCAAGATAATAGCGGGAGATACGAGCAGTACTTC.

The chain has TRBV27 and TRBJ2-1; 9 nucleotides agree with TRBD2. CDR1 MNHEY and CDR2 SMNVEV come from the germline V gene (reference sequence). The CDR3 consists of 16 residues. J gave up 7 bases and V 5 bases, and 12 bases lay outside the gene matches. Written as DNA, the CDR3 is TGTGCCAGCAGTAGGGGCGTGCGGGAGGGGGGTAATGAGCAGTTCTTC. Translation: CASSRGVREGGNEQFF.

Concerning this clone: The sample carries other DNA sequences with the same CDR3. The chain joins TRBV28 to TRBJ2-3; D is unresolved. Germline V CDR1 and CDR2: MDHEN, SYDVKM. Trimming shortened V by 5 bases and J by 1 base, and 4 bases separated the two germline ends. This CDR3 is built from 12 residues. The CDR3 spells CASSSGTDTQYF. The CDR3 nucleotides are TGTGCCAGCAGTAGCGGCACAGATACGCAGTATTTT.

The rearrangement links TRBV13 to TRBJ2-1, with 13 positions matching TRBD2. Germline trimming cut 5 bases from V and 8 bases from J; bases unmatched to any gene: 6. The germline V gene encodes CDR1 PRHDT and CDR2 FYEKMQ (reference sequence). There are 15 residues in the CDR3. This CDR3 is CASSAWTSGSYEQFF. The CDR3 nucleotides read TGTGCCAGCAGCGCCTGGACTAGCGGGAGTTATGAGCAGTTCTTC. Drawing the rest from reference TRBV13 and TRBJ2-1, the complete variable domain is AAGVIQSPRHLIKEKRETATLKCYPIPRHDTVYWYQQGPGQDPQFLISFYEKMQSDKGSIPDRFSAQQFSDYHSELNMSSLELGDSALYFCASSAWTSGSYEQFFGPGTRLTVL.

The chain links TRBV10-2 to TRBJ1-1; no clear D gene. Germline-derived CDR1 and CDR2 are WSHSY and SAAADI. V lost 6 bases, J lost 3 bases, and 14 bases lay in between. This CDR3 has 14 amino acids. This CDR3 is CASRDVRVDTEAFF. The CDR3 nucleotides are TGCGCCAGCAGGGACGTGCGGGTCGACACTGAAGCTTTCTTT.

In this sample, this clone turned up once. The chain is built from TRBV27 and TRBJ1-2; TRBD1 is a possible D gene (6 bases). Germline CDR1 reads MNHEY; CDR2 reads SMNVEV (reference sequence). V was clipped by 0 bases and J by 3 bases, with 14 bases between them. CDR3 length: 16 residues. The DNA of the CDR3 is TGTGCCAGCAGTTTATCCCCGGGGCAGGGGTACTATGGCTACACCTTC. It specifies CASSLSPGQGYYGYTF.

The V gene is TRBV15, the J gene TRBJ2-1, with TRBD2 matching over 11 bases. Germline CDR1 and CDR2: LNHNV and YYDKDF (reference sequence). Trimming removed 8 bases from V and 7 bases from J; junction bases left unmatched: 7. The CDR3 spans 14 residues. The CDR3 loop is CATGRTSGLNEQFF. In DNA form, the CDR3 reads TGTGCCACCGGACGGACTAGCGGGCTAAATGAGCAGTTCTTC.

V gene TRBV5-4 combines with J gene TRBJ2-3; 9 nucleotides align to TRBD2. This CDR3 spans 16 amino acids. J gave up 3 bases and V 2 bases, and 7 bases lay outside the gene matches. Germline V gene sequence: CDR1 SGHNT, CDR2 YYREEE (reference sequence). CDR3 protein: CASSFDAGGSTDTQYF. The CDR3 nucleotides are TGTGCCAGCAGCTTCGATGCGGGAGGGAGTACAGATACGCAGTATTTT.

V gene TRBV7-9 combines with J gene TRBJ2-7, with D uncertain. Deletions cut 6 bases from V and 2 bases from J, with 5 bases between. The CDR3 totals 11 residues. Germline CDR1 is SEHNR and CDR2 is FQNEAQ (reference sequence). The CDR3 nucleotides read TGTGCCAGCAGTCTTACCTACGAGCAGTACTTC. Translating gives CASSLTYEQYF.

The rearrangement links TRBV6-5 to TRBJ1-5, with TRBD1 matching 9 bases. Germline values: CDR1 MNHEY, CDR2 SVGAGI. V shed 6 bases and J 4 bases; nucleotides not matched to a gene: 4. The CDR3 loop spans 14 amino acids. The CDR3 DNA reads TGTGCCAGCAGAACCGACAGGGGGAATCAGCCCCAGCATTTT. Translating it yields CASRTDRGNQPQHF.

The J gene is TRBJ1-1, the V gene TRBV6-5; 9 bases line up with TRBD1. CDR1 and CDR2 (germline): MNHEY, SVGAGI. V shed 0 bases and J 6 bases; nucleotides not matched to a gene: 8. The CDR3 length is 16 residues. The CDR3 protein is CASSYSNRGRNAEAFF. The CDR3 DNA is TGTGCCAGCAGTTACTCGAACAGGGGGCGCAATGCTGAAGCTTTCTTT.

The V call is TRBV27, the J call TRBJ2-7; TRBD1 aligns across 11 bases. This CDR3 contains 16 residues. Germline lookup yields CDR1 MNHEY and CDR2 SMNVEV (reference sequence). V lost 6 bases to trimming and J lost 6 bases; unmatched junction nucleotides: 13. The DNA for the CDR3 is TGTGCCAGCAGCCGATTACTTGGGACAGGGGGATCCGAGCAGTACTTC. It translates to CASSRLLGTGGSEQYF.

V and J are TRBV27 and TRBJ2-1, with TRBD2 identical over 7 bases. Per germline, CDR1 MNHEY and CDR2 SMNVEV (reference sequence). V gave up 7 bases and J gave up 4 bases; unmatched junction bases: 4. The CDR3 sequence is 13 residues long. The chain's CDR3 is CASKPSGYNEQFF. The CDR3 nucleotides read TGTGCCAGCAAACCTAGCGGATACAATGAGCAGTTCTTC.

The V and J genes are TRBV7-2 and TRBJ2-1, with 8 bases that match TRBD1. Trimming at V came to 3 bases and at J to 7 bases, leaving 8 bases not matched to a gene. Germline CDR1 reads SGHTA; CDR2 reads FQGNSA. The CDR3 extends over 15 amino acids. Here the CDR3 DNA reads TGTGCCAGCAGCTTCGTGGCAGGGGGCGAGAATGAGCAGTTCTTC. It encodes CASSFVAGGENEQFF.

The chain carries TRBV6-1 and TRBJ2-1; D is undetermined. V lost 2 bases, J lost 7 bases, and 9 bases lay in between. The germline V gene has CDR1 MNHNS and CDR2 SASEGT. This CDR3 region has 13 residues. The DNA of the CDR3 is TGTGCCAGCAGTGAACTCCGCAGTAATGAGCAGTTCTTC. It is translated as CASSELRSNEQFF.

The rearrangement uses TRBV19 and TRBJ1-5, with 8 bases that match TRBD1. Germline V gene data show CDR1 as LNHDA and CDR2 as SQIVND (reference sequence). J gave up 2 bases and V 4 bases, and 4 bases lay outside the gene matches. The CDR3 has 15 amino acids. The CDR3 DNA is TGTGCCAGTAGTACCCTGACAGGGGGCAATCAGCCCCAGCATTTT. This translates into CASSTLTGGNQPQHF.

This clone has just one count. The J gene is TRBJ1-4, the V gene TRBV19; D possibly corresponds to TRBD1 (5 bases). Germline-derived CDR1 and CDR2 are LNHDA and SQIVND (reference sequence). The CDR3 spans 15 residues. V lost 4 bases to trimming and J lost 0 bases, with 9 bases between them. The CDR3 protein is CASSSDSSTNEKLFF. The CDR3 nucleotides read TGTGCCAGTAGTAGTGACAGTTCAACTAATGAAAAACTGTTTTTT. Variable domain in full (rest from reference TRBV19 and TRBJ1-4): DGGITQSPKYLFRKEGQNVTLSCEQNLNHDAMYWYRQDPGQGLRLIYYSQIVNDFQKGDIAEGYSVSREKKESFPLTVTSAQKNPTAFYLCASSSDSSTNEKLFFGSGTQLSVL.

This rearrangement joins TRBV30 to TRBJ2-5; D unclear. The germline V gene encodes CDR1 GTSNPN and CDR2 SVGIG (reference sequence). The germline V and J ends were trimmed by 6 bases and 1 base, with 12 bases remaining between them. This CDR3 contains 13 residues. The CDR3 protein is CACRPWAQETQYF. DNA of the CDR3: TGTGCCTGTCGTCCTTGGGCCCAAGAGACCCAGTACTTC.

Regarding this clone: The sample carries other DNA sequences with the same CDR3. The chain uses TRBV28 and TRBJ2-1, with D possibly being TRBD2 (6 bases). The CDR3 contains 11 residues. CDR1 MDHEN and CDR2 SYDVKM come from the germline V gene. CDR3 coding DNA: TGTGCGGGGGGCTCCTACAATGAGCAGTTCTTC. Translating it yields CAGGSYNEQFF.

The V gene is TRBV18, the J gene TRBJ2-7; D perhaps matches TRBD1 (6 bases). V was clipped by 2 bases and J by 4 bases, with 6 bases between them. CDR1 is KGHSH and CDR2 is LQKENI in the germline V gene. CDR3 length: 12 amino acids. CDR3 amino acids: CASSPTGYEQYF. In DNA, the CDR3 is TGTGCCAGCTCACCAACAGGGTACGAGCAGTACTTC.

V is TRBV18 and J is TRBJ2-1, with 9 bases fitting TRBD1. Losses at the gene ends were 2 bases for V and 3 bases for J; bases not matched to a gene: 2. This CDR3 contains 15 residues. From germline, CDR1 is KGHSH and CDR2 LQKENI. This CDR3 reads CASSPGQGLYNEQFF. CDR3 DNA: TGTGCCAGCTCACCAGGACAGGGGCTCTACAATGAGCAGTTCTTC.

The sample holds a few counts of this clone. The V gene is TRBV13, the J gene TRBJ2-7, with 10 bases matching TRBD2. Germline CDR1 and CDR2: PRHDT and FYEKMQ (reference sequence). The CDR3 extends over 15 amino acids. With 4 bases clipped from V and 5 bases from J, the junction kept 8 bases outside the gene matches. CDR3 DNA sequence: TGTGCCAGCAGCTCCGATCAGCGGGAGGGCCACGAGCAGTACTTC. Residues: CASSSDQREGHEQYF.

The chain links TRBV27 to TRBJ2-7; a possible D gene is TRBD2 (6 bases). The CDR3 length is 16 residues. Looked up from germline, CDR1 is MNHEY and CDR2 is SMNVEV (reference sequence). With 7 bases removed from V and 5 bases from J, the gap between germline ends came to 24 bases. CDR3 amino acids: CASTPFSGLARHEQYF. DNA of the CDR3: TGTGCCAGCACCCCTTTCTCGGGACTGGCGAGGCACGAGCAGTACTTC.

The rearrangement uses TRBV27 and TRBJ2-1, with 7 bases identical to TRBD1. CDR1 and CDR2 from the germline V gene are MNHEY and SMNVEV (reference sequence). There are 13 residues in the CDR3. The V segment lost 4 bases and the J segment 7 bases; nucleotides outside the gene matches: 4. CDR3 nucleotides: TGTGCCAGCAGTTCACAGGGGCAAAATGAGCAGTTCTTC. It codes for CASSSQGQNEQFF.

The chain combines TRBV18 with TRBJ1-2, with D perhaps TRBD1 (5 bases). The CDR3 has 14 residues. CDR1 is KGHSH and CDR2 is LQKENI in the germline V gene. Trimming pared 2 bases from V and 6 bases from J, leaving 13 bases between. This CDR3 is CASSPGAWVDGYTF. As DNA, the CDR3 is TGTGCCAGCTCACCAGGGGCGTGGGTCGATGGCTACACCTTC.

The CDR3 bases are TGTGCCAGCAGCCAAGATGTGACAGGGGAAACCGGGGAGCTGTTTTTT. Protein: CASSQDVTGETGELFF. This rearrangement joins TRBV4-2 to TRBJ2-2; 8 bases line up with TRBD1. The CDR3 is 16 residues long. Germline CDR1 and CDR2: LGHNA and YNFKEQ. V lost 0 bases, J lost 5 bases, and 5 bases stayed unmatched.

This chain connects TRBV6-5 to TRBJ2-2; TRBD2 might be the D (6 bases). Germline-derived CDR1 and CDR2 are MNHEY and SVGAGI. V was clipped by 6 bases and J by 4 bases, with 15 bases between them. This CDR3 is 15 amino acids long. For the CDR3, the DNA is TGTGCCAGCAGATATCATGGGACTTTCACCGGGGAGCTGTTTTTT. Translation gives CASRYHGTFTGELFF.